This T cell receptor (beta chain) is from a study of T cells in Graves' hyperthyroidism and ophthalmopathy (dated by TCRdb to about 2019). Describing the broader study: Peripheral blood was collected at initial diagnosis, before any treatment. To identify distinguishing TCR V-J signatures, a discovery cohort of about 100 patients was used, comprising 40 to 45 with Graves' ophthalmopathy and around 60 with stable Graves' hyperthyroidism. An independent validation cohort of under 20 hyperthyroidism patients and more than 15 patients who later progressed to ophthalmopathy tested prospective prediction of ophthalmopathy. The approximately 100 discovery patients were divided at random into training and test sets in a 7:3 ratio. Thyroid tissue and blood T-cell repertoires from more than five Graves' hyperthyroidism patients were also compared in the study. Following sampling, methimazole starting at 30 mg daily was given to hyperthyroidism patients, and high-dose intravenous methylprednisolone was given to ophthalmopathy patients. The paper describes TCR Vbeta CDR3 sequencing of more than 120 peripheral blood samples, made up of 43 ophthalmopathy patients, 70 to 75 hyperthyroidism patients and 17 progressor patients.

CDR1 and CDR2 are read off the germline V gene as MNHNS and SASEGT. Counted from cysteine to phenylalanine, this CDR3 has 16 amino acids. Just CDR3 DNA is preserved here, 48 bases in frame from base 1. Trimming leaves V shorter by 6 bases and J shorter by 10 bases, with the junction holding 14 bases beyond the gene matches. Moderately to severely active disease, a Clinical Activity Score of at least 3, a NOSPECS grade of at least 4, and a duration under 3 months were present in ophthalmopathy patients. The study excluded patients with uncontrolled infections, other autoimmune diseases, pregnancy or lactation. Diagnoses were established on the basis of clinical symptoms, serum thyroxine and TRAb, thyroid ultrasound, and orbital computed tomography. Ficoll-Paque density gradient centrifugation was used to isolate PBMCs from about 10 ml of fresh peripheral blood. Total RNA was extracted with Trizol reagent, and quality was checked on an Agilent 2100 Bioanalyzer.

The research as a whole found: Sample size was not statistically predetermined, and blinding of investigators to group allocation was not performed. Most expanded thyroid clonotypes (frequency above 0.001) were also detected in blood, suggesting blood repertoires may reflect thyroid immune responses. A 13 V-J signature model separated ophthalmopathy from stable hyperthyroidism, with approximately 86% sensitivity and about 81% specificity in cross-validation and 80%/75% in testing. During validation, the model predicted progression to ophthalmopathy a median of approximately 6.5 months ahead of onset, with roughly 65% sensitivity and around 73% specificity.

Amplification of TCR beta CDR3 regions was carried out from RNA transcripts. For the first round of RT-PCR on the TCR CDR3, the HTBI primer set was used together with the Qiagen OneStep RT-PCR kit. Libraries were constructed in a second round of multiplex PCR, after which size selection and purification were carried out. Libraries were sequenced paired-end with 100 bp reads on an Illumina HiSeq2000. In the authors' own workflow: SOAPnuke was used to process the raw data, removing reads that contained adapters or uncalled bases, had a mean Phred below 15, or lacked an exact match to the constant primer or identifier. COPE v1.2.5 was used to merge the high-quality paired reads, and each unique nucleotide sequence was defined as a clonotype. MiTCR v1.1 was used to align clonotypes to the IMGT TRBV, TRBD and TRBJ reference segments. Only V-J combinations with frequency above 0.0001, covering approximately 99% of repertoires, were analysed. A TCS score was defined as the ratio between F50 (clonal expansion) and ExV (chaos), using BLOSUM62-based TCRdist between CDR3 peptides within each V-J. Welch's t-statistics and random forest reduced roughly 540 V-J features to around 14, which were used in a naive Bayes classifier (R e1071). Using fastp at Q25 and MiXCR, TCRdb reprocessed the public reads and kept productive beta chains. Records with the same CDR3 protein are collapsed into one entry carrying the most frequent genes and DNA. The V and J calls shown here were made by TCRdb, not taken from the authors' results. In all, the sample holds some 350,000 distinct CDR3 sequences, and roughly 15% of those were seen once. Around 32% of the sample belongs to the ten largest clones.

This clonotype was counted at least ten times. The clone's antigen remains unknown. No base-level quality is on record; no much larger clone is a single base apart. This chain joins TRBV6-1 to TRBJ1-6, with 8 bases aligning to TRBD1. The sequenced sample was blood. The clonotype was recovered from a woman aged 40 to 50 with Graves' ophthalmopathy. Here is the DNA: TGTGCCAGCAGCCAAACCCAACAGGGGGTCGGGTCACCCCTCCACTTT. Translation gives CASSQTQQGVGSPLHF.